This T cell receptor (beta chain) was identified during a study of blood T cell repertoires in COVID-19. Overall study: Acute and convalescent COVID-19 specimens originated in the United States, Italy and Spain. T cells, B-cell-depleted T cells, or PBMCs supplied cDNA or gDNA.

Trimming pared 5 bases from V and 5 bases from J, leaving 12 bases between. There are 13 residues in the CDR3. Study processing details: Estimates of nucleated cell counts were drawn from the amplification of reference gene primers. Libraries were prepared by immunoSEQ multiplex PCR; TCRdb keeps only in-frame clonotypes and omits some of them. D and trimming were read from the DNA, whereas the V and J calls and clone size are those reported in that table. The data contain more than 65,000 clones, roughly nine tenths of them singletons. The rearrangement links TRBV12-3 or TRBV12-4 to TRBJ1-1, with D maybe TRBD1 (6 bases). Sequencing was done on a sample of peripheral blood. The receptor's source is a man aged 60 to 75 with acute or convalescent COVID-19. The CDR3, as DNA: TGTGCCAGCAGTGAGGGGGTTAGTACTGAAGCTTTCTTT. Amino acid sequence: CASSEGVSTEAFF.